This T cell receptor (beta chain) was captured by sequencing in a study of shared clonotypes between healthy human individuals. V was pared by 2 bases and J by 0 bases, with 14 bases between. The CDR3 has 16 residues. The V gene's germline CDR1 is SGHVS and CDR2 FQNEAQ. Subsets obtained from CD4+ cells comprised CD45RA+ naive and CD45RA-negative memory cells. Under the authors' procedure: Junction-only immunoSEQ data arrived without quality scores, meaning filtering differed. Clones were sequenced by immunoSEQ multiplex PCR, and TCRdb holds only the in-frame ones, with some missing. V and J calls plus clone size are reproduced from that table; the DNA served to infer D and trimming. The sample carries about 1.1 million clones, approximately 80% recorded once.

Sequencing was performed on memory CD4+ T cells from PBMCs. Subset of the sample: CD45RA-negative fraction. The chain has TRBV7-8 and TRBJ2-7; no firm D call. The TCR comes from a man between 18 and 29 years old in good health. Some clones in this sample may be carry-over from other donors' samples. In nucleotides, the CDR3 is TGTGCCAGCAGCTTATTTGGGCGGAAGGGCTCCTACGAGCAGTACTTC. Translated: CASSLFGRKGSYEQYF.